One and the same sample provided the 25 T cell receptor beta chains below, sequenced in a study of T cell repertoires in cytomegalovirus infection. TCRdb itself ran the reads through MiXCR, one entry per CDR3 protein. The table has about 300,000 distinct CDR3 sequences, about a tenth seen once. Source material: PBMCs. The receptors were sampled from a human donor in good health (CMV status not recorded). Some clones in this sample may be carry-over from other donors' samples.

The CDR3 region has the DNA TGTGCCAGCAGTGCTGCTCCCGGCACCGGGGAGCTGTTTTTT. Translating gives CASSAAPGTGELFF. The rearrangement uses TRBV2 and TRBJ2-2; D gene uncertain. Germline CDR1 SNHLY, CDR2 FYNNEI. With 4 bases removed from V and 4 bases from J, the gap between germline ends came to 10 bases. The length of the CDR3 is 14 residues.

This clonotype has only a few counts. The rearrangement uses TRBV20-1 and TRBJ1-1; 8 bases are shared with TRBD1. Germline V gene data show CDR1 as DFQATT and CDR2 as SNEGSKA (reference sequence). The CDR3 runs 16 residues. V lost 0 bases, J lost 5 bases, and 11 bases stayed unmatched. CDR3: CSARDLAGRGLTEAFF. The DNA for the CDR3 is TGCAGTGCTAGAGATCTGGCTGGCAGGGGGCTAACTGAAGCTTTCTTT.

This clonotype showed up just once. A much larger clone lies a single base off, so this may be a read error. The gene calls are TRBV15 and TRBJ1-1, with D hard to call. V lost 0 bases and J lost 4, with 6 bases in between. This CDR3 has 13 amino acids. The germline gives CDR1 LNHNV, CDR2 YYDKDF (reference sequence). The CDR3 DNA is TGTGCCACCAGCAGAGATGTGATCACTGAAGCTTTCTTT. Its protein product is CATSRDVITEAFF.

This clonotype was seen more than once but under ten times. DNA for the CDR3: TGCAGTGCAACCCCCGGGACAGGGAGGAACATTCAGTACTTC. Translating gives CSATPGTGRNIQYF. The chain uses TRBV20-1 and TRBJ2-4, with 9 nucleotides matching TRBD1. This CDR3 region has 14 residues. Germline trimming cut 6 bases from V and 7 bases from J; bases unmatched to any gene: 10. CDR1 is DFQATT and CDR2 is SNEGSKA in the germline V gene (reference sequence).

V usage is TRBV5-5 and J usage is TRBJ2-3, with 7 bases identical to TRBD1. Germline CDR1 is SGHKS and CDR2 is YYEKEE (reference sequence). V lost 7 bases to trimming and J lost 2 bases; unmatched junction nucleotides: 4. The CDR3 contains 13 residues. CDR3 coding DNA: TGTGCCAGCCAGGGACAGACCACAGATACGCAGTATTTT. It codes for CASQGQTTDTQYF.

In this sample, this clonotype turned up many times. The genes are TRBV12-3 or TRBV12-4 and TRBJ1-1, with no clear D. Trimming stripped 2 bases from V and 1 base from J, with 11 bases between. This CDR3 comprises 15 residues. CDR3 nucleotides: TGTGCCAGCAGTTTATTCGAAGGGTCGAACACTGAAGCTTTCTTT. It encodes CASSLFEGSNTEAFF.

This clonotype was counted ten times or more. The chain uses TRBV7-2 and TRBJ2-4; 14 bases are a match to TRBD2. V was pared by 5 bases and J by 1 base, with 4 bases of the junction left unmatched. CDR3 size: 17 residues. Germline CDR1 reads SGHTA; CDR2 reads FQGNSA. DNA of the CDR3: TGTGCCAGCAGCCCCGGACTAGCGGGGGGTGCCAAAAACATTCAGTACTTC. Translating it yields CASSPGLAGGAKNIQYF.

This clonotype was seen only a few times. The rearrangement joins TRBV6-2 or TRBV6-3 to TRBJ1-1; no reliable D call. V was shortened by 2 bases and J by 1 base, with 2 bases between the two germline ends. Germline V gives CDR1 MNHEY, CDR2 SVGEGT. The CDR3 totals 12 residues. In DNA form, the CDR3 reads TGTGCCAGCAGTTACAGGAACACTGAAGCTTTCTTT. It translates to CASSYRNTEAFF.

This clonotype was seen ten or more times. CDR3 bases: TGCAGCGTTGGGGCGGCCACCGGGGAGCTGTTTTTT. It codes for CSVGAATGELFF. J is TRBJ2-2 and V is TRBV29-1; no firm D call. Trimming stripped 4 bases from V and 4 bases from J, with 7 bases between. Germline lookup yields CDR1 SQVTM and CDR2 ANQGSEA. The CDR3 loop spans 12 amino acids.

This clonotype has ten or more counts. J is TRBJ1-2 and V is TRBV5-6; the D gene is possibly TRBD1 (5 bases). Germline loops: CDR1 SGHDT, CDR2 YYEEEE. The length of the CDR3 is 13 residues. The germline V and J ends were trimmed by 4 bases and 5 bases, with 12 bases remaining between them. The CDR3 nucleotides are TGTGCCAGCAGCATGGACACTGAATATGGCTACACCTTC. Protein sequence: CASSMDTEYGYTF.

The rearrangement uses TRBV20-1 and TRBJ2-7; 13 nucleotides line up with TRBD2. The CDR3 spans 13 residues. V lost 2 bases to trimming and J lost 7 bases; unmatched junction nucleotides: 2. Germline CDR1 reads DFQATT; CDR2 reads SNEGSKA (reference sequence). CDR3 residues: CSARTSGGGEQYF. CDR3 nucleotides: TGCAGTGCTAGAACTAGCGGGGGGGGGGAGCAGTACTTC.

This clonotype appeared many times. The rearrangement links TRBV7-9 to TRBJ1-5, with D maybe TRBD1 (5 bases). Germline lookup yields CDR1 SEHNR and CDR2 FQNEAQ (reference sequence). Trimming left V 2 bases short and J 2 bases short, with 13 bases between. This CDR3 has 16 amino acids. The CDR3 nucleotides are TGTGCCAGCAGCTTATCGCAGGGAAGTCGCAATCAGCCCCAGCATTTT. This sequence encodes CASSLSQGSRNQPQHF.

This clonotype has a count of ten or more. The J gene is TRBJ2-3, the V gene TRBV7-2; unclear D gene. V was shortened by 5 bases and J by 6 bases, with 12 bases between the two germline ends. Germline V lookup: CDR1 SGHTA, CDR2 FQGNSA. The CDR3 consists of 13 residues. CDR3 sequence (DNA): TGTGCCAGCAGCCTCATGCCAGCGGATACGCAGTATTTT. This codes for CASSLMPADTQYF.

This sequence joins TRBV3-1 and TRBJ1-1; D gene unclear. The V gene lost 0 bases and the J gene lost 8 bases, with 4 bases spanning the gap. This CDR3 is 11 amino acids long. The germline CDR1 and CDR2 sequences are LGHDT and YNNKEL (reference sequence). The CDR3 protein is CASSQETEAFF. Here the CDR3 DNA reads TGTGCCAGCAGCCAAGAGACCGAAGCTTTCTTT. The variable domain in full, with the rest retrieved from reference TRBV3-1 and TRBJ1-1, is DTAVSQTPKYLVTQMGNDKSIKCEQNLGHDTMYWYKQDSKKFLKIMFSYNNKELIINETVPNRFSPKSPDKAHLNLHINSLELGDSAVYFCASSQETEAFFGQGTRLTVV.

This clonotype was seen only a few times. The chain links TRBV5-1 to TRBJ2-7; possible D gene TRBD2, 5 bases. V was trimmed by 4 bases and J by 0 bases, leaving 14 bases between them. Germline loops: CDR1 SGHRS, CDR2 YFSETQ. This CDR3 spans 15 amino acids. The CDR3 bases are TGCGCCAGCAGCCTCCGGCCGGGGAGCTCCTACGAGCAGTACTTC. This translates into CASSLRPGSSYEQYF.

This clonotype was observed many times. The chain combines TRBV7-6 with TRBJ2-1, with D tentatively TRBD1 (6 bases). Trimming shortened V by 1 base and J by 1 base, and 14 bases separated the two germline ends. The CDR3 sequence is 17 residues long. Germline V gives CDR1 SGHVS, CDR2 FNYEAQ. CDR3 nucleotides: TGTGCCAGCAGCTTAGGTGGGGGCCACCCATCCTACAATGAGCAGTTCTTC. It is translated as CASSLGGGHPSYNEQFF.

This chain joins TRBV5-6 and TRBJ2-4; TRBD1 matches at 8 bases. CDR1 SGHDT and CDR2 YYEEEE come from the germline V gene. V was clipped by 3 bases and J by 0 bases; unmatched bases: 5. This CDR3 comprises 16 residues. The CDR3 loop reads CASSSDRGVAKNIQYF. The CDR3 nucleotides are TGTGCCAGCAGCTCTGACAGGGGCGTAGCCAAAAACATTCAGTACTTC.

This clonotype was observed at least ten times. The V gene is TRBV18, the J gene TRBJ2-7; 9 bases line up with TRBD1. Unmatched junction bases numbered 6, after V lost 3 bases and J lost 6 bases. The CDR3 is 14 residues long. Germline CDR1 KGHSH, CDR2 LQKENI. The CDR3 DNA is TGTGCCAGCTCACCGGGACAGGGATTTGGCGAGCAGTACGTC. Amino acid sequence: CASSPGQGFGEQYV.

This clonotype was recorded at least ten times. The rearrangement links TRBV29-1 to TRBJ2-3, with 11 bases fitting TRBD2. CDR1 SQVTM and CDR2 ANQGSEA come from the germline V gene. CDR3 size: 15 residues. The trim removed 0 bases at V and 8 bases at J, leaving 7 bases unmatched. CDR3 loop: CSVEEASGGSATQYF. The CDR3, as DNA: TGCAGCGTTGAAGAAGCTAGCGGGGGGTCGGCTACGCAGTATTTT.

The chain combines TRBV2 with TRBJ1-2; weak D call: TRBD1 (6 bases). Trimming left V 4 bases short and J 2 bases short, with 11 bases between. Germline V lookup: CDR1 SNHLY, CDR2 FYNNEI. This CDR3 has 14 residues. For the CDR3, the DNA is TGTGCCAGCAGTGCAGGACAGTTAAACTATGGCTACACCTTC. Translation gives CASSAGQLNYGYTF.

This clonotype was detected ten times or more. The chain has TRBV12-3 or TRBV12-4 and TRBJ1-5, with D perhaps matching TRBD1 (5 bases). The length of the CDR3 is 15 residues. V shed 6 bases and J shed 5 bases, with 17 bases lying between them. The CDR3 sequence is CASSPGQGAYQPQHF. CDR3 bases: TGTGCCAGCAGCCCCGGGCAGGGTGCCTATCAGCCCCAGCATTTT.

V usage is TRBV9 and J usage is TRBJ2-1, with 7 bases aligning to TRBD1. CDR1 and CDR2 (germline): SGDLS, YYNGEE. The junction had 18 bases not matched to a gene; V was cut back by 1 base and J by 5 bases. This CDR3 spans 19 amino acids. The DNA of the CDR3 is TGTGCCAGCAGCGTACCCCCCGGGACAGTCATAGGGGGTCACAATGAGCAGTTCTTC. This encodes CASSVPPGTVIGGHNEQFF.

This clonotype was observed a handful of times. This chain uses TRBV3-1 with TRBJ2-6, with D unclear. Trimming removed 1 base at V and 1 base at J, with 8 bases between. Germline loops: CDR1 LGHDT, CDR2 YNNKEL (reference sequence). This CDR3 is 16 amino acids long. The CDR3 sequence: CASSQGALSGANVLTF. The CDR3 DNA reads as TGTGCCAGCAGCCAAGGGGCATTATCTGGGGCCAACGTCCTGACTTTC.

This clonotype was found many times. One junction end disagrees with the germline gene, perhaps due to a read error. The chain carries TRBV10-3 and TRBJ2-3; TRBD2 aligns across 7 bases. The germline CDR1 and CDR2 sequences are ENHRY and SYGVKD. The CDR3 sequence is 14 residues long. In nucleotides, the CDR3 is TGTGCCATCGGTGAAGCGGGGCTCACAGATACGCAGTATTTT. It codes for CAIGEAGLTDTQYF.

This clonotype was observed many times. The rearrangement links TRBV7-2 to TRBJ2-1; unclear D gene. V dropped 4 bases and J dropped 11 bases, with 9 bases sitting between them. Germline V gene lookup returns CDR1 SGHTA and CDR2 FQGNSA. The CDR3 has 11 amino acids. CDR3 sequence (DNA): TGTGCCAGCAGCTCCCGATCAAAGCAGTTCTTC. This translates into CASSSRSKQFF.